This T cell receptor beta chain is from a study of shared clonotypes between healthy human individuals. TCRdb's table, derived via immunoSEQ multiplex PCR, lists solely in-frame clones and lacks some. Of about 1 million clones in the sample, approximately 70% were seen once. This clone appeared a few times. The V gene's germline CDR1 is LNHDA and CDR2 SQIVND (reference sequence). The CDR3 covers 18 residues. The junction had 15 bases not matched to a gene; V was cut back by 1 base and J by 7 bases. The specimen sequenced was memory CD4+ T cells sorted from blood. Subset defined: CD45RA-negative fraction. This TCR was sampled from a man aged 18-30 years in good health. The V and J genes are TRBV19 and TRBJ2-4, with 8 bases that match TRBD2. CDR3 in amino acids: CASSIGFRYTSGPNIQYF. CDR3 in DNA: TGTGCCAGTAGTATAGGTTTTAGGTATACTAGCGGACCCAACATTCAGTACTTC.